Reported below is one T cell receptor beta chain. There are 15 residues in the CDR3. In germline, CDR1 is LNHDA, CDR2 SQIVND (reference sequence). Trimming left V 3 bases short and J 3 bases short, with 14 bases between. Source study methods: Reference gene primer amplification gave estimated nucleated cell counts. Data came from immunoSEQ multiplex PCR; TCRdb stores just in-frame clones and leaves some out. V, J and clone size reflect that table, while D and trimming were determined from the DNA. This sample has under 40,000 clones, with over 90% found just once. The sample is drawn from a study of blood T cell repertoires in COVID-19. In the study overall: Researchers got acute and convalescent COVID-19 samples from the United States, Italy and Spain. T cells, B-cell-depleted T cells, or PBMCs supplied cDNA or gDNA.

This receptor was obtained from a human donor in a cohort sampled during active COVID-19. Sequenced: peripheral blood. J is TRBJ1-2 and V is TRBV19; D perhaps matches TRBD1 (5 bases). The CDR3 spells CASSISQGRDYGYTF. The CDR3 DNA reads as TGTGCCAGTAGTATTTCTCAGGGAAGGGACTATGGCTACACCTTC. Filled out from reference TRBV19 and TRBJ1-2, the complete variable domain reads DGGITQSPKYLFRKEGQNVTLSCEQNLNHDAMYWYRQDPGQGLRLIYYSQIVNDFQKGDIAEGYSVSREKKESFPLTVTSAQKNPTAFYLCASSISQGRDYGYTFGSGTRLTVV.